This TCR beta chain was sequenced during a study of OX40 agonist ivuxolimab in advanced cancers. Germline values: CDR1 MNHEY, CDR2 SMNVEV (reference sequence). V dropped 4 bases and J dropped 4 bases, with 10 bases sitting between them. The CDR3 loop spans 13 amino acids. Method: immunoSEQ multiplex PCR; TCRdb's copy keeps in-frame clones and lacks some. The table has 6,000 to 8,500 clones, about 95% seen once; the top ten hold 11%. The sequence was collected from an adult with an advanced solid tumor such as melanoma, head and neck, liver or kidney cancer. The V gene is TRBV27, the J gene TRBJ1-2; D uncertain. Material: CD4+ or CD8+ T cells sorted from blood, obtained in a trial of the OX40 agonist ivuxolimab. The CDR3 reads CASSWDKGYGYTF. CDR3 bases: TGTGCCAGCAGTTGGGATAAAGGCTATGGCTACACCTTC.